This record covers a single T cell receptor (beta chain). Its target is unknown. These data originate in a study of OX40 agonist ivuxolimab in advanced cancers. The overall study: At about 81% male, the cohort had a mean age of roughly 60 years, ranging from roughly 23 to 80. It was permissible to have had prior anti-PD-1, anti-PD-L1 or anti-CTLA-4 therapy, and under 45% had some. Study observations and caveats: CD4+ and CD8+ blood T cells expanded clonally by week 6 at 0.1 to 3.0 mg/kg. The study found that CD8+ T cells averaged more expanded clones than CD4+.

Clones were read by immunoSEQ multiplex PCR, and TCRdb kept only the in-frame ones, dropping some. Found here are approximately 76,000 clones, 65% to 90% of them singletons; the top ten hold approximately 0.65%. This sequence originates from an adult with an advanced solid tumor such as melanoma, head and neck, liver or kidney cancer. Source: CD4+ or CD8+ T cells sorted from blood, taken in a trial of the OX40 agonist ivuxolimab.

The CDR3 is CASLWGGQITRAFF. In nucleotides, the CDR3 is TGTGCCAGTTTGTGGGGGGGGCAAATCACCCGGGCTTTCTTT. The rearrangement joins TRBV2 to TRBJ1-1; the D gene is possibly TRBD1 (6 bases). Germline V lookup: CDR1 SNHLY, CDR2 FYNNEI. V was cut by 9 bases and J by 11 bases, with 25 bases left in between. The length of the CDR3 is 14 residues.